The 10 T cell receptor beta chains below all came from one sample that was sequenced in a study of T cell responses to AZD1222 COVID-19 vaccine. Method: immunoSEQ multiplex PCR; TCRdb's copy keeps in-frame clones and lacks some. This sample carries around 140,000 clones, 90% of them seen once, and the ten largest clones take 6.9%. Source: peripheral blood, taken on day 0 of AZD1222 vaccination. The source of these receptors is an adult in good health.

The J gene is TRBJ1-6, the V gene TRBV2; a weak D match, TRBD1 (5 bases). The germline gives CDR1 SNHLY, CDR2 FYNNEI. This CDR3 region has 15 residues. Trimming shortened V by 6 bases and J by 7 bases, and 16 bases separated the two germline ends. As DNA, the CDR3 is TGTGCCAGCAGCCTTGACAGACCCCCCAATTCACCCCTCCACTTT. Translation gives CASSLDRPPNSPLHF.

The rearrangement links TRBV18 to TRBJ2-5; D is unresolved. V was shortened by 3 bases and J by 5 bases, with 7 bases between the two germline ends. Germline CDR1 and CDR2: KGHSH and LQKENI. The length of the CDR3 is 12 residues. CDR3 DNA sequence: TGTGCCAGCTCACCGGGAATGGAGACCCAGTACTTC. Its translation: CASSPGMETQYF.

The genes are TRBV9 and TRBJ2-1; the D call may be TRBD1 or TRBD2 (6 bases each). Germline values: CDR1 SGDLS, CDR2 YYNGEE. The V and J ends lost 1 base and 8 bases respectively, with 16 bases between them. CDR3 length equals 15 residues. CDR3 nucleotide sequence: TGTGCCAGCAGCGTATTTAGTGTGGGGGGCGATGAGCAGTTCTTC. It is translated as CASSVFSVGGDEQFF.

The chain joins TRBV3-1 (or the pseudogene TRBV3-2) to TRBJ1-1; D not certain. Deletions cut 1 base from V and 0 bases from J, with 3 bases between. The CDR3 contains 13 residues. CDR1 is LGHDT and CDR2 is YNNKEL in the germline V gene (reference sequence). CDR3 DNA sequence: TGTGCCAGCAGCCAAGTTATGAACACTGAAGCTTTCTTT. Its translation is CASSQVMNTEAFF.

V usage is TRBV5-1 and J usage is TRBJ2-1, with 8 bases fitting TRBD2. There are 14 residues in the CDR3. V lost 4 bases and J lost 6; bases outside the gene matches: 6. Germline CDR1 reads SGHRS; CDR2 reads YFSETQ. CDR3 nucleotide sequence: TGCGCCAGCAGCACGGGACTAGAGGGCAATGAGCAGTTCTTC. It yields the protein CASSTGLEGNEQFF. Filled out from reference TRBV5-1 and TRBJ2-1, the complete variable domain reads KAGVTQTPRYLIKTRGQQVTLSCSPISGHRSVSWYQQTPGQGLQFLFEYFSETQRNKGNFPGRFSGRQFSNSRSEMNVSTLELGDSALYLCASSTGLEGNEQFFGPGTRLTVL.

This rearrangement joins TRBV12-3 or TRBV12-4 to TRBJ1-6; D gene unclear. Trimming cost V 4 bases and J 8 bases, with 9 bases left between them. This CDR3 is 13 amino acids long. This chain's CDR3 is CASSSGSYSPLHF. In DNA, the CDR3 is TGTGCCAGCAGTTCCGGGAGTTATTCACCCCTCCACTTT.

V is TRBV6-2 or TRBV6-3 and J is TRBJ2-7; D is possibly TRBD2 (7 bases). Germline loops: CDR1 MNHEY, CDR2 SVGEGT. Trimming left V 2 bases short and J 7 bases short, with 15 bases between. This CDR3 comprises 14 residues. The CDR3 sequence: CASSYGGASGEQYF. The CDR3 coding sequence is TGTGCCAGCAGTTACGGGGGGGCTTCGGGTGAGCAGTACTTC.

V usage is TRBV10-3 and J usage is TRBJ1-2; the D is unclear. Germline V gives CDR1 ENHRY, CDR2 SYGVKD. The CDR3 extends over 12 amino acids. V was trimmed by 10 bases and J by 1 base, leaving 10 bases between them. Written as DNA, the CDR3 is TGTGCCAACAGCCAGAATAACTATGGCTACACCTTC. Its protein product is CANSQNNYGYTF.

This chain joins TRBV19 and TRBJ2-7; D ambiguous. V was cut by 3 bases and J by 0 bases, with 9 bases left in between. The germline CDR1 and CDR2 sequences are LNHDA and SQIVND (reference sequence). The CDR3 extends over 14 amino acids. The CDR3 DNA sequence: TGTGCCAGTAGTATGGGTGGCAGCTCCTACGAGCAGTACTTC. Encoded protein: CASSMGGSSYEQYF.

CDR3 DNA: TGCGCCAGCAGCCAAGATCGGGGTCATGAGCAGTTCTTC. Its translation: CASSQDRGHEQFF. This chain connects TRBV4-1 to TRBJ2-1, with D possibly matching TRBD2 (5 bases). V was clipped by 0 bases and J by 8 bases, with 8 bases between them. The germline V gene has CDR1 MGHRA and CDR2 YSYEKL. This CDR3 region has 13 residues.